Presented here are 32 T cell receptor beta chains from one specimen sequenced in a study of response to subunit inactivated influenza vaccine (dated by TCRdb to 2016 to 2019). To prepare the library, RT-PCR was applied. The run used an Illumina HiSeq 2500. TCRdb cleaned the public reads at Q25 with fastp, built clones with MiXCR and kept in-frame beta chains. Entries that share a CDR3 protein sequence are merged under the most common genes and DNA. A total of about 620,000 distinct CDR3 sequences appear in this sample, 10% to 12% of them only once. The top ten clonotypes cover 9.5% to 11% of the sample. This sample also appeared in a second study, on T cells expressing NK-cell markers. The second study reports: 5'RACE template switching, by which a universal primer site and unique molecular identifiers were added, was used to make TCR beta cDNA libraries.

The input for sequencing was PBMCs from blood, taken on the day of vaccination. The receptors here all came from a man aged 45-65 years who received an inactivated influenza vaccine. Donor details come from another sample of the same person, matched by shared clones.

This clonotype was picked up a small number of times. The chain joins TRBV20-1 to TRBJ2-1; D possibly corresponds to TRBD2 (5 bases). The germline CDR1 and CDR2 sequences are DFQATT and SNEGSKA (reference sequence). V was trimmed by 5 bases and J by 7 bases, leaving 18 bases between them. The CDR3 spans 14 residues. The CDR3 DNA reads as TGCAGTGCTCCGGTAAGCGGACCCGGTAATGAGCAGTTCTTC. Protein product: CSAPVSGPGNEQFF.

This clonotype has only a few counts. This chain links TRBV2 with TRBJ1-2; D is unresolved. Germline loops: CDR1 SNHLY, CDR2 FYNNEI. The CDR3 has 13 amino acids. V lost 3 bases, J lost 3 bases, and 8 bases lay in between. The chain's CDR3 is CASSDSDYYGYTF. In DNA form, the CDR3 reads TGTGCCAGCAGTGACAGCGACTACTATGGCTACACCTTC.

In this sample, this clonotype turned up a few times. The gene calls are TRBV11-2 and TRBJ1-1; no clear D gene. CDR3 length: 11 amino acids. V lost 9 bases and J lost 3, with 8 bases in between. Germline CDR1 reads SGHAT; CDR2 reads FQNNGV. The CDR3, as DNA: TGTGCCAGTCAATCCCACACTGAAGCTTTCTTT. This sequence encodes CASQSHTEAFF.

This clonotype was found a few times. This rearrangement joins TRBV6-1 to TRBJ1-4; 11 nucleotides align to TRBD1. The CDR3 has 14 amino acids. The germline CDR1 and CDR2 sequences are MNHNS and SASEGT. After removal of 7 bases from V and 7 bases from J, the junction contained 5 bases not matched to a gene. CDR3 coding DNA: TGTGCCAGCAAGAGGACAGGGGGCGTTGAAAAACTGTTTTTT. Encoded protein: CASKRTGGVEKLFF.

This clonotype was counted a few times. The V and J genes are TRBV24-1 and TRBJ2-3; D might be TRBD2 (5 bases). V dropped 5 bases and J dropped 2 bases, with 10 bases sitting between them. CDR3 length: 14 residues. Germline V CDR1 and CDR2: KGHDR, SFDVKD. CDR3 nucleotides: TGTGCCACCAGTGGGGGAGTGATCACAGATACGCAGTATTTT. It specifies CATSGGVITDTQYF.

This chain connects TRBV19 to TRBJ2-3, with D uncertain. Trimming removed 4 bases from V and 0 bases from J, with 14 bases in between. CDR1 and CDR2 (germline): LNHDA, SQIVND (reference sequence). This CDR3 comprises 16 residues. This CDR3 reads CASSTRAGPSTDTQYF. The CDR3 DNA sequence: TGTGCCAGTAGTACCCGGGCAGGTCCTAGCACAGATACGCAGTATTTT. The full variable domain, completed using reference TRBV19 and TRBJ2-3, is DGGITQSPKYLFRKEGQNVTLSCEQNLNHDAMYWYRQDPGQGLRLIYYSQIVNDFQKGDIAEGYSVSREKKESFPLTVTSAQKNPTAFYLCASSTRAGPSTDTQYFGPGTRLTVL.

This clonotype was detected a few times. The chain recombines TRBV12-3 or TRBV12-4 with TRBJ1-2; 8 bases match TRBD1. The V and J ends lost 7 bases and 2 bases, in that order; junction bases with no gene match: 6. CDR3 length: 14 residues. The CDR3 protein is CASTNRGSNYGYTF. CDR3 nucleotides: TGTGCCAGCACCAACAGGGGGTCCAACTATGGCTACACCTTC.

V and J are TRBV20-1 and TRBJ2-7, with D possibly being TRBD2 (6 bases). The germline V and J ends were trimmed by 2 bases and 1 base, with 9 bases remaining between them. Germline V gene lookup returns CDR1 DFQATT and CDR2 SNEGSKA (reference sequence). This CDR3 region has 13 residues. This CDR3 reads CSARSEGSYEQYF. The CDR3 DNA is TGCAGTGCTAGATCGGAGGGTTCCTACGAGCAGTACTTC.

This clonotype was counted between two and nine times. The chain couples TRBV2 to TRBJ2-7, with TRBD1 identical over 10 bases. Germline CDR1 SNHLY, CDR2 FYNNEI. This CDR3 comprises 15 residues. V lost 2 bases and J lost 3; bases outside the gene matches: 4. The CDR3 DNA reads TGTGCCAGCAGTGAATTGACAGGGGGCTTCTACGAGCAGTACTTC. Translated, it gives CASSELTGGFYEQYF. Drawing the rest from reference TRBV2 and TRBJ2-7, the complete variable domain is EPEVTQTPSHQVTQMGQEVILRCVPISNHLYFYWYRQILGQKVEFLVSFYNNEISEKSEIFDDQFSVERPDGSNFTLKIRSTKLEDSAMYFCASSELTGGFYEQYFGPGTRLTVT.

This clonotype was seen a handful of times. J is TRBJ1-1 and V is TRBV7-3; tentative D call: TRBD1 (6 bases). CDR1 SGHTA and CDR2 FQGTGA come from the germline V gene. CDR3 length equals 12 residues. Trimming pared 6 bases from V and 8 bases from J, leaving 13 bases between. CDR3 sequence (DNA): TGTGCCAGCAGTTCTACCGGGACAGAAGCTTTCTTT. Its translation is CASSSTGTEAFF.

On this clonotype: This clone may be a read error of a much larger clone one base away. CDR3 amino acids: CASSSTTGDEQFF. The CDR3 DNA is TGTGCCAGCAGTTCGACGACTGGGGATGAGCAGTTCTTC. This rearrangement joins TRBV12-3 or TRBV12-4 to TRBJ2-1; no clear D gene. This CDR3 has 13 residues. The V and J ends lost 4 bases and 8 bases respectively, with 12 bases between them.

The J gene is TRBJ2-1, the V gene TRBV29-1, with D uncertain. V dropped 5 bases and J dropped 6 bases, with 23 bases sitting between them. The CDR3 has 16 amino acids. Germline CDR1 SQVTM, CDR2 ANQGSEA. CDR3 sequence (DNA): TGCAGCGTTAGCCCACTCAAGCTAGTTCCGATCAATGAGCAGTTCTTC. Translation: CSVSPLKLVPINEQFF.

This clonotype was observed many times. The V and J genes are TRBV29-1 and TRBJ1-4, with TRBD1 as a possible D gene (5 bases). The V and J ends lost 7 bases and 1 base respectively, with 22 bases between them. Looked up from germline, CDR1 is SQVTM and CDR2 is ANQGSEA. The CDR3 has 17 amino acids. CDR3 loop: CSAAHVRQLKTNEKLFF. CDR3 DNA: TGCAGCGCAGCACACGTTAGACAGCTGAAAACTAATGAAAAACTGTTTTTT.

This clonotype turned up a few times. The V call is TRBV3-1, the J call TRBJ1-1; TRBD1 matches at 8 bases. The CDR3 length is 14 residues. Germline V gives CDR1 LGHDT, CDR2 YNNKEL (reference sequence). The ends lost 2 bases at V and 5 bases at J; junction bases unmatched: 4. The chain's CDR3 is CASSQMTGDTEAFF. The CDR3 DNA sequence: TGTGCCAGCAGCCAAATGACAGGGGATACTGAAGCTTTCTTT.

This clonotype was detected a few times. The chain links TRBV12-3 or TRBV12-4 to TRBJ1-1; 9 nucleotides align to TRBD1. V shed 6 bases and J 3 bases; nucleotides not matched to a gene: 8. The CDR3 spans 15 residues. The CDR3 spells CASRLTGGVDTEAFF. CDR3 nucleotide sequence: TGTGCCAGCAGACTGACAGGGGGTGTTGACACTGAAGCTTTCTTT.

This clonotype was observed a handful of times. J is TRBJ1-1 and V is TRBV20-1, with D maybe TRBD1 (5 bases). There are 14 residues in the CDR3. The germline V and J ends were trimmed by 5 bases and 2 bases, with 15 bases remaining between them. The germline CDR1 and CDR2 sequences are DFQATT and SNEGSKA (reference sequence). CDR3 residues: CSARALGVNTEAFF. For the CDR3, the DNA is TGCAGTGCTCGAGCGTTAGGGGTTAACACTGAAGCTTTCTTT.

This rearrangement joins TRBV10-3 to TRBJ2-3; no clear D gene. CDR3 length: 15 residues. The germline CDR1 and CDR2 sequences are ENHRY and SYGVKD. Trimming took 2 bases from V and 0 from J, leaving 9 bases between them. The CDR3, as DNA: TGTGCCATCAGTGAGGAGGAGCGAAGCACAGATACGCAGTATTTT. Its protein is CAISEEERSTDTQYF.

This clonotype was seen a single time. The chain links TRBV30 to TRBJ1-5; possibly TRBD1 for D (5 bases). The ends were cut back, 0 bases at V and 7 bases at J, with 19 bases in the middle. The CDR3 contains 16 residues. In germline, CDR1 is GTSNPN, CDR2 SVGIG (reference sequence). Written as DNA, the CDR3 is TGTGCCTGGAGTGTAGATGGGGGGTGGCTCGAACAGCCCCAGCATTTT. It specifies CAWSVDGGWLEQPQHF.

In this sample, this clonotype turned up a few times. The V and J genes are TRBV7-9 and TRBJ1-5, with D possibly matching TRBD1 (5 bases). This CDR3 comprises 13 residues. Germline V gives CDR1 SEHNR, CDR2 FQNEAQ (reference sequence). V lost 4 bases and J lost 6, with 10 bases in between. DNA of the CDR3: TGTGCCAGCAGCTCAGGGACGGCTCAGCCCCAGCATTTT. Its translation is CASSSGTAQPQHF.

This clonotype was seen only a few times. V gene TRBV29-1 combines with J gene TRBJ2-3; 8 bases align to TRBD1. Per germline, CDR1 SQVTM and CDR2 ANQGSEA. The CDR3 consists of 15 residues. With 3 bases clipped from V and 0 bases from J, the junction kept 5 bases outside the gene matches. This CDR3 reads CSVEAGGTSTDTQYF. The CDR3, as DNA: TGCAGCGTTGAGGCAGGGGGCACTAGCACAGATACGCAGTATTTT.

Regarding this clonotype: At one end the junction does not follow the germline gene, possibly because of a read error. The chain employs TRBV29-1 and TRBJ1-2; 7 nucleotides align to TRBD1. Germline CDR1 is SQVTM and CDR2 is ANQGSEA. The CDR3 has 13 amino acids. For the CDR3, the DNA is TGCAGCGCCGGGACAGATGATAACTTTGGCTACACCTTC. Amino acid sequence: CSAGTDDNFGYTF.

The genes are TRBV28 and TRBJ1-1, with 7 bases that match TRBD1. The CDR3 spans 13 residues. CDR1 and CDR2 from the germline V gene are MDHEN and SYDVKM. V dropped 4 bases and J dropped 6; count of bases not matched to a gene: 5. The CDR3 DNA reads as TGTGCCAGCAGTTCGCATACAGGGGCTGAAGCTTTCTTT. Encoded protein: CASSSHTGAEAFF.

This sequence joins TRBV21-1 and TRBJ2-2; the DNA was not used to check the table's D call, TRBD2. TRBV21-1 is marked as a pseudogene. The CDR3 has 16 residues. CDR3: CASSKDASGRAGELFF. In nucleotides, the CDR3 is TGTGCCAGCAGCAAAGATGCTAGCGGGAGAGCCGGGGAGCTGTTTTTT.

This clonotype was observed many times. The CDR3 bases are TGCGCCAGCAGCCAAGATCTTAATGTCGGTGGAAATGGCTACACCTTC. Translating it yields CASSQDLNVGGNGYTF. This chain joins TRBV4-1 and TRBJ1-2; D not resolved. The length of the CDR3 is 16 residues. Germline CDR1 MGHRA, CDR2 YSYEKL. With 0 bases removed from V and 6 bases from J, the gap between germline ends came to 17 bases.

The chain employs TRBV9 and TRBJ2-7, with 7 bases that match TRBD2. J gave up 6 bases and V 4 bases, and 4 bases lay outside the gene matches. Per germline, CDR1 SGDLS and CDR2 YYNGEE. The CDR3 spans 12 residues. As DNA, the CDR3 is TGTGCCAGCAGCCCCGGGGGGTCCGAGCAGTACTTC. It encodes CASSPGGSEQYF.

In regard to this clonotype: At one end the junction does not follow the germline gene, possibly because of a read error. CDR3 amino acids: CASSLTQVTQYF. CDR3 nucleotides: TGTGCCAGCAGCTTAACCCAAGTGACCCAGTACTTC. V is TRBV7-9 and J is TRBJ2-5; D unclear. Germline-derived CDR1 and CDR2 are SEHNR and FQNEAQ (reference sequence). The CDR3 length is 12 residues.

The chain combines TRBV15 with TRBJ2-1; no clear D gene. Germline V gene sequence: CDR1 LNHNV, CDR2 YYDKDF (reference sequence). Trimming took 4 bases from V and 6 from J, leaving 10 bases between them. The CDR3 extends over 13 amino acids. The CDR3, as DNA: TGTGCCACCAGCAAAAAGAACTTCAATGAGCAGTTCTTC. Its translation is CATSKKNFNEQFF.

This clonotype has a handful of counts. CDR3 amino acids: CASTPVVGDEKLFF. The CDR3, as DNA: TGTGCCAGCACCCCTGTGGTGGGGGATGAAAAACTGTTTTTT. The J gene is TRBJ1-4, the V gene TRBV12-3 or TRBV12-4; maybe TRBD1 (5 bases). This CDR3 contains 14 residues. Trimming took 7 bases from V and 6 from J, leaving 15 bases between them.

This clonotype was observed many times. The chain couples TRBV6-5 to TRBJ2-7; D may be TRBD1 (6 bases). Germline V gives CDR1 MNHEY, CDR2 SVGAGI. The CDR3 is 14 amino acids. Trimming took 4 bases from V and 0 from J, leaving 10 bases between them. CDR3 region: CASSLTGNSYEQYF. Here the CDR3 DNA reads TGTGCCAGCAGTTTAACAGGGAACTCCTACGAGCAGTACTTC.

This clonotype was observed at least ten times. The rearrangement joins TRBV5-5 to TRBJ2-3; D remains unclear. V was trimmed by 0 bases and J by 4 bases, leaving 15 bases between them. Germline V lookup: CDR1 SGHKS, CDR2 YYEKEE (reference sequence). This CDR3 is 16 amino acids long. Here the CDR3 DNA reads TGTGCCAGCAGCTTGGTCGGCAGTTCAAGCGCAGATACGCAGTATTTT. Protein product: CASSLVGSSSADTQYF.

The table lists this clonotype with many counts. The V and J genes are TRBV7-9 and TRBJ2-2; D tentatively reads TRBD1 or TRBD2 (5 bases each). Germline V CDR1 and CDR2: SEHNR, FQNEAQ (reference sequence). Deletions cut 5 bases from V and 1 base from J, with 14 bases between. This CDR3 spans 16 amino acids. This CDR3 is CASSPQGARNTGELFF. The DNA of the CDR3 is TGTGCCAGCAGCCCCCAGGGAGCGCGGAACACCGGGGAGCTGTTTTTT.

This clonotype has just a few counts. J is TRBJ1-2 and V is TRBV29-1; possibly TRBD1 for D (5 bases). V gave up 3 bases and J gave up 7 bases, with 15 bases separating them. Germline CDR1 reads SQVTM; CDR2 reads ANQGSEA. The CDR3 spans 13 residues. CDR3 sequence reads: CSVDWGEPGGYTF. Written as DNA, the CDR3 is TGCAGCGTTGATTGGGGGGAGCCGGGTGGCTACACCTTC.